The rows below give T cell receptor beta chains drawn from one sample of a study of T cells after yellow fever vaccination. TCRdb called the 5' RACE reads again in MiXCR, with one record for every CDR3 protein. Of approximately 250,000 distinct CDR3 sequences detected, about 3.5% appear once; the ten largest clones hold under 20%. The source material was PBMCs, sampled 15 days after the yellow fever booster vaccination. The receptors shown here come from a man aged 18 to 30 who received the YFV17D yellow fever vaccine. Both conserved end residues are part of each CDR3. The D gene is left open where the match is weak. Only some rows state a clone size, as once, few, many or a class for expanded clones.

TRBJ2-7	many	NA	TRBV7-9	TGTGCCAGCAGCCGAGACACTGAAACTTACTACGAGCAGTACTTC	CASSRDTETYYEQYF
TRBJ1-1	many	TRBD1	TRBV28	TGTGCCAGCAACCTCGGGACAGGGGGTGAAGCTTTCTTT	CASNLGTGGEAFF
TRBJ1-5	NA	NA	TRBV19	TGTGCCAGTAGTATAGATTCGGACAGACGGCAGCCCCAGCATTTT	CASSIDSDRRQPQHF
TRBJ2-1	many	NA	TRBV7-2	TGTGCCAGCAGCTTAGATGCAGGGGTCGATGAGCAGTTCTTC	CASSLDAGVDEQFF
TRBJ1-2	many	NA	TRBV5-1	TGCGCCAGCAGCCAGCGAGGGCCGGGAGACCTTTATGGCTACACCTTC	CASSQRGPGDLYGYTF
TRBJ2-5	many	TRBD2	TRBV6-6	TGTGCCAGCACACTAGCGGGGGGGCAGCAAGAGACCCAGTACTTC	CASTLAGGQQETQYF
TRBJ1-3	many	NA	TRBV4-3	TGCGCCAGCAGCCCGGGACTGAGCTCTGGAAACACCATATATTTT	CASSPGLSSGNTIYF
TRBJ1-6	many	NA	TRBV4-1	TGCGCCAGCGGGGAGGACCATAATTCACCCCTCCACTTT	CASGEDHNSPLHF
TRBJ1-2	many	TRBD1	TRBV7-6	TGTGCCAGCGAAACAGGGGGCACTAACTATGGCTACACCTTC	CASETGGTNYGYTF
TRBJ1-1	many	NA	TRBV12-5	TGTGCTAGTGCCCTGTGGGGGAGGGCTGAGATAAACACTGAAGCTTTCTTT	CASALWGRAEINTEAFF
TRBJ2-2	many	NA	TRBV7-3	TGTGCCAGCAGCTTAACGGCGGGGGCCAGCACCGGGGAGCTGTTTTTT	CASSLTAGASTGELFF
TRBJ1-2	many	TRBD1	TRBV5-4	TGTGCCAGCAGCGTGGGACAGGGGAATGGCTACACCTTC	CASSVGQGNGYTF
TRBJ2-5	NA	NA	TRBV20-1	TGCAGTGCTACAGGGAAGGTCCAAGAGACCCAGTACTTC	CSATGKVQETQYF
TRBJ2-5	many	TRBD1	TRBV7-2	TGTGCCAGCAGCTCCTCCCTGCAAGCGATCCCCGGACAGGGTTCGGAGACCCAGTACTTC	CASSSSLQAIPGQGSETQYF
TRBJ1-2	NA	NA	TRBV12-3/TRBV12-4	TGTGCCAGCAGGAGGGGGGGGGAGGGCTACACCTTC	CASRRGGEGYTF
TRBJ1-6	few	NA	TRBV20-1	TGCAGTGGTGTAGGCCCTAATTCACCCCTCCACTTT	CSGVGPNSPLHF
TRBJ1-1	few	NA	TRBV5-1	TGCGCCAGCAGCTTGGCATTGGCGAACACTGAAGCTTTCTTT	CASSLALANTEAFF
TRBJ2-2	few	TRBD2	TRBV5-4	TGTGCCAGCAGCTATGGGACTAGCGGATACACCGGGGAGCTGTTTTTT	CASSYGTSGYTGELFF
TRBJ1-1	many	NA	TRBV20-1	TGCAGTGCTAGTATCATACAGGGGAACACTGAAGCTTTCTTT	CSASIIQGNTEAFF
TRBJ2-1	many	NA	TRBV6-1	TGTGCCAGCAGTGAAGCGCCGGGGGGCAGCTCCTACAATGAGCAGTTCTTC	CASSEAPGGSSYNEQFF
TRBJ2-1	many	NA	TRBV5-6	TGTGCCAGCAGCTTGTACAGCGGCAATGAGCAGTTCTTC	CASSLYSGNEQFF
TRBJ2-5	many	TRBD2	TRBV5-1	TGCGCCAGCAGCTTGGTCGGGAGGGAGACCCAGTACTTC	CASSLVGRETQYF
TRBJ1-2	many	TRBD1	TRBV5-1	TGCGCCAGCAGCTTGCGGCAGGGGGCGCGAGGCTACACCTTC	CASSLRQGARGYTF
TRBJ2-1	many	TRBD2	TRBV4-1	TGCGCCAGCAGCCAAGGACTAGCGGGGGGGCAACCACACAATGAGCAGTTCTTC	CASSQGLAGGQPHNEQFF
TRBJ1-2	many	NA	TRBV7-9	TGTGCCAGCAGCTTAGGGGCAGGATCTGACTATGGCTACACCTTC	CASSLGAGSDYGYTF
TRBJ2-7	many	NA	TRBV18	TGTGCCAGCTCACCGACCTGGGACCCCGCCTACGAGCAGTACTTC	CASSPTWDPAYEQYF
TRBJ2-5	many	NA	TRBV10-3	TGTGCCATCAGTGAGTCATCCCAAGAGACCCAGTACTTC	CAISESSQETQYF
TRBJ1-1	many	TRBD1	TRBV5-1	TGCGCCAGCAGCTCGGACAGGGGTGCCGGCACTGAAGCTTTCTTT	CASSSDRGAGTEAFF
TRBJ2-3	many	NA	TRBV12-3/TRBV12-4	TGTGCCAGCAGGCGGGACGCCACAGATACGCAGTATTTT	CASRRDATDTQYF
TRBJ2-7	many	NA	TRBV5-5	TGTGCCAGCAGCTCCGATGCGACGGGGCTAAGGTTGAGCTCCTACGAGCAGTACTTC	CASSSDATGLRLSSYEQYF
TRBJ2-1	many	NA	TRBV19	TGTGCCAGTAGTGAGAAGATTACCAATGAGCAGTTCTTC	CASSEKITNEQFF
TRBJ2-5	many	TRBD2	TRBV20-1	TGCAGTGCTAGGGGACTAGCGGCCAACCAAGAGACCCAGTACTTC	CSARGLAANQETQYF
TRBJ1-6	many	NA	TRBV3-1	TGTGCCAGCAGCCTTAGCCCCCCCCCGGGGCAAAATTCACCCCTCCACTTT	CASSLSPPPGQNSPLHF
TRBJ1-1	many	NA	TRBV5-1	TGCGCCAGCAGCTTTATGAACATGAACACTGAAGCTTTCTTT	CASSFMNMNTEAFF
TRBJ1-1	many	NA	TRBV18	TGTGCCAGCTCACCAGAAGTGAACACTGAAGCTTTCTTT	CASSPEVNTEAFF
TRBJ2-6	many	TRBD1	TRBV6-1	TGTGCCACCAAAATTAACAGGGGTCCCTCTTCATCTGGGGCCAACGTCCTGACTTTC	CATKINRGPSSSGANVLTF
TRBJ1-1	many	NA	TRBV6-2/TRBV6-3	TGTGCCAGCAGTTACAGTGGCAGGGGAAATATGGCTTTCTTT	CASSYSGRGNMAFF
TRBJ2-7	many	TRBD1	TRBV5-4	TGTGCCAGCAGCCCGGACAGGGTGGGCTACGAGCAGTACTTC	CASSPDRVGYEQYF
TRBJ2-1	many	NA	TRBV12-3/TRBV12-4	TGTGCCAGCAGGCCGGGGGGACAGCTTGTCTACAATGAGCAGTTCTTC	CASRPGGQLVYNEQFF
TRBJ1-1	NA	NA	TRBV5-6	TGTGCCAGCAGCTTGGGTCGGGCCGGAGGGGCTTTCTTT	CASSLGRAGGAFF
TRBJ2-1	many	NA	TRBV5-1	TGCGCCAGCAGCTTGGTGGGGCCCGACAATGAGCAGTTCTTC	CASSLVGPDNEQFF
TRBJ1-5	many	NA	TRBV5-5	TGTGCCAGCAGCTTTTGGGGTAAGGGCAATCAGCCCCAGCATTTT	CASSFWGKGNQPQHF
TRBJ2-4	many	TRBD1	TRBV6-6	TGTGCCAGCAGTTATCGGGACAGGGGGTCCGGGACCAAAAACATTCAGTACTTC	CASSYRDRGSGTKNIQYF
TRBJ1-5	many	NA	TRBV12-5	TGTGCTAGTGGACGTGACAGCAATCAGCCCCAGCATTTT	CASGRDSNQPQHF
TRBJ1-3	few	NA	TRBV7-2	TGTGCCAGCAGCTTCCCGGGGGCGGGAAACACCATATATTTT	CASSFPGAGNTIYF
TRBJ2-2	many	NA	TRBV6-2/TRBV6-3	TGTGCCAGCAGCCCGCAGTGGGGTTGGGGTACCGGGGAGCTGTTTTTT	CASSPQWGWGTGELFF
TRBJ1-2	many	NA	TRBV20-1	TGCAGTGCTCAGCCCGGGACTCCTAGGGACTATGGCTACACCTTC	CSAQPGTPRDYGYTF
TRBJ2-3	many	TRBD2	TRBV28	TGTGCCAGCAGTCCCCTCCCCGCGGGGGGCAGCACAGATACGCAGTATTTT	CASSPLPAGGSTDTQYF
TRBJ2-1	many	NA	TRBV7-3	TGTGCCAGCAGCCCCCAGGTGGGGGCTCGTGAGCAGTTCTTC	CASSPQVGAREQFF
TRBJ2-1	many	NA	TRBV20-1	TGCAGTGCGCCGAGCTACACGAGCTCCTACAATGAGCAGTTCTTC	CSAPSYTSSYNEQFF
TRBJ2-6	few	NA	TRBV24-1	TGTGCCACCAGTGATCGGAGGGGCTCTGGGGCCAACGTCCTGACTTTC	CATSDRRGSGANVLTF
TRBJ2-2	many	NA	TRBV9	TGTGCCAGCAGCGTAACCGCCGCCCCTACTATCAGGGATGACACCGGGGAGCTGTTTTTT	CASSVTAAPTIRDDTGELFF
TRBJ1-6	many	NA	TRBV3-2	TGTGCCAGCAGCCAAGAGCACAGGGTTAATTCACCCCTCCACTTT	CASSQEHRVNSPLHF
TRBJ1-5	many	NA	TRBV12-3/TRBV12-4	TGTGCCAGCAGTCCCTCGGGCGCCTATCAGCCCCAGCATTTT	CASSPSGAYQPQHF
TRBJ2-5	many	NA	TRBV7-6	TGTGCCAGCAGCCCCATGGCAGGAGGAGAGACCCAGTACTTC	CASSPMAGGETQYF
TRBJ1-5	many	NA	TRBV16	TGTGCCAGCAGCCAAGCGTCAGGGCTAGATCAGCCCCAGCATTTT	CASSQASGLDQPQHF
TRBJ1-5	many	TRBD1	TRBV6-5	TGTGCCAGCAGCCCGACAGGGGGCCTGGGGCAGCCCCAGCATTTT	CASSPTGGLGQPQHF
TRBJ2-1	many	TRBD1	TRBV24-1	TGTGCCACCAGTGATCGGACAGGGGGAAGCTACAATGAGCAGTTCTTC	CATSDRTGGSYNEQFF
TRBJ1-5	many	NA	TRBV6-2/TRBV6-3	TGTGCCAGCAGTTACCAGGTCCTAAGGCCCCAGCATTTT	CASSYQVLRPQHF